This is a list of T cell receptor beta chains from one sample in a study of control samples from healthy donors and cancer patients. The assay was immunoSEQ multiplex PCR, and TCRdb's table has in-frame clones only and misses some. The sample shows roughly 450,000 clones, 75% to 95% of them seen only once. The material sequenced was PBMCs. All receptors derive from a man aged 40-50 years with head and neck cancer. Both conserved end residues are part of each CDR3. The D gene is left open where the match is weak. Clone size is not always given. Where it is, it says once, few, many or a class for expanded clones.

v_gene	abundance	j_gene	d_gene	CDR3nt	CDR3aa
TRBV30	NA	TRBJ2-7	TRBD1	TGTGCCTGGAGGGCAGGGGGCTCCTACGAGCAGTACTTC	CAWRAGGSYEQYF
TRBV7-8	NA	TRBJ2-5	NA	TGTGCCAGCAGCTTAATGGGGCCAGAGACCCAGTACTTC	CASSLMGPETQYF
TRBV30	NA	TRBJ1-3	NA	TGTGCCTGGAGTGTACCCGGGAGGGGGTCTGGAAACACCATATATTTT	CAWSVPGRGSGNTIYF
TRBV9	NA	TRBJ2-7	TRBD1	TGTGCCAGCAGCCCATGGACAGGGGTGGACGAGCAGTACTTC	CASSPWTGVDEQYF
TRBV18	NA	TRBJ2-7	NA	TGTGCCAGCTCCCCTGGGTCTCAGGGCGAGCAGTACTTC	CASSPGSQGEQYF
TRBV4-1	NA	TRBJ2-7	NA	TGCGCCAGCAGCTCCGGCGAGGGAATCGGGACGTACGAGCAGTACTTC	CASSSGEGIGTYEQYF
TRBV6-6	NA	TRBJ2-7	NA	TGTGCCAGCAGTCCCGCGGGCTACGAGCAGTACTTC	CASSPAGYEQYF
TRBV25-1	NA	TRBJ1-6	NA	TGTGCCAGCAGTGATTACGGGGGGGTCAATTCACCCCTCCACTTT	CASSDYGGVNSPLHF
TRBV6-6	NA	TRBJ1-4	NA	TGTGCCAGCTTGGGGGCGATGACTAATGAAAAACTGTTTTTT	CASLGAMTNEKLFF
TRBV6-5	NA	TRBJ1-5	NA	TGTGCCAGCAGTTACGGACAGAGGGATCAGCCCCAGCATTTT	CASSYGQRDQPQHF
TRBV25-1	NA	TRBJ2-3	NA	TGTGCCAGCACCGAGGAAGGCTACACAGATACGCAGTATTTT	CASTEEGYTDTQYF
TRBV10-2	few	TRBJ2-3	TRBD2	TGCGCCAGCAGCCGGACTAGCGGGGGCCAAGATACGCAGTATTTT	CASSRTSGGQDTQYF
TRBV5-1	NA	TRBJ2-3	TRBD2	TGCGCCAGCCGGCCTCCGGGAGAACTAGCGGGGATGTCAGATACGCAGTATTTT	CASRPPGELAGMSDTQYF
TRBV10-1	NA	TRBJ1-1	NA	TGCGCCAGCAGTGCTCTCAAGAACACTGAAGCTTTCTTT	CASSALKNTEAFF
TRBV6-5	NA	TRBJ2-1	TRBD2	TGTGCCAGCAGTTACCGAGCGGGGGGGCCCAGTGAGCAGTTCTTC	CASSYRAGGPSEQFF
TRBV28	NA	TRBJ2-1	TRBD1	TGTGCCAGCAGCAGATACCAGGGGGAGAGTGAGCAGTTCTTC	CASSRYQGESEQFF
TRBV6-1	once	TRBJ1-6	TRBD1	TGTGCCAGCAGTGAAGGGACAGGGGATCATTCACCCCTCCACTTT	CASSEGTGDHSPLHF
TRBV7-2	NA	TRBJ1-2	NA	TGTGCCAGCAGCCCTCGGGGGCGGGGGTATGGCTACACCTTC	CASSPRGRGYGYTF
TRBV6-4	NA	TRBJ2-3	NA	TGTGCCAGCAGTGACTCTGGGGGCGGGGATACGCAGTATTTT	CASSDSGGGDTQYF
TRBV5-1	NA	TRBJ2-2	NA	TGCGCCAGCAGCTTGGGGTCGGGGGTATCCGGGGAGCTGTTTTTT	CASSLGSGVSGELFF
TRBV4-2	NA	TRBJ2-7	TRBD2	TGTGCCAGCAGCCAAGGAACTAGCGGGACTTCCCACGAGCAGTACTTC	CASSQGTSGTSHEQYF
TRBV19	few	TRBJ2-7	TRBD1	TGTGCCAGTAGTCCCAAGGGGACAGGGGGCGAGCAGTACTTC	CASSPKGTGGEQYF
TRBV27	NA	TRBJ1-6	NA	TGTGCCAGCAGTTTATCATCGCGGGTCGGTTCACCCCTCCACTTT	CASSLSSRVGSPLHF
TRBV13	once	TRBJ1-2	TRBD1	TGTGCCAGCAGCCAAAGGGACAGGGATGGAGGCTACACCTTC	CASSQRDRDGGYTF
TRBV7-9	few	TRBJ2-1	NA	TGTGCCAGCAGCTTATCAGATTCCCCGTCCAATGAGCAGTTCTTC	CASSLSDSPSNEQFF
TRBV7-9	NA	TRBJ1-2	NA	TGTGCCAGCAGCTCCGTGCAAAGCTATACTAACTATGGCTACACCTTC	CASSSVQSYTNYGYTF
TRBV5-5	NA	TRBJ2-3	NA	TGTGCCAGCAGCCCCCGGGACGGGAGCACAGATACGCAGTATTTT	CASSPRDGSTDTQYF
TRBV13	NA	TRBJ2-3	TRBD2	TGTGCCAGCAGCTTAATCGTATCGCGACTAGCGGGAGAGGCAGATACGCAGTATTTT	CASSLIVSRLAGEADTQYF
TRBV2	NA	TRBJ2-1	TRBD1	TGTGCCAGCAGTGAAGGGTACGGGACAGGGGATGAGCAGTTCTTC	CASSEGYGTGDEQFF
TRBV28	NA	TRBJ1-5	TRBD1	TGTGCCAGCAGCTGGGACAGGGCCCTGTGGCATTTT	CASSWDRALWHF
TRBV3-1/TRBV3-2	NA	TRBJ2-7	TRBD1	TGTGCCAGCAGCCCACCGGGACAGGGAGACTACGAGCAGTACTTC	CASSPPGQGDYEQYF
TRBV9	NA	TRBJ2-1	NA	TGTGCCAGCAGCGTCCGAGGTAGCGATGAGCAGTTCTTC	CASSVRGSDEQFF
TRBV10-3	NA	TRBJ2-1	TRBD2	TGTGCCATCAGTGTCGGGATCGGGACTAGCGGGAGCAATGAGCAGTTCTTC	CAISVGIGTSGSNEQFF
TRBV15	NA	TRBJ1-5	NA	TGTGCCACCAGCAGACCAGGGAACAATCAGCCCCAGCATTTT	CATSRPGNNQPQHF
TRBV10-3	NA	TRBJ2-1	TRBD1	TGTGCCGTAGGGGACAGGGAATCTCTCAATGAGCAGTTCTTC	CAVGDRESLNEQFF
TRBV12-5	NA	TRBJ1-5	NA	TGTGCTAGTCTACAGTTTAGCAATCAGCCCCAGCATTTT	CASLQFSNQPQHF
TRBV3-1/TRBV3-2	NA	TRBJ1-2	NA	TGTGCCAGCAGCCCCCGAGGCATGTCTAACTATGGCTACACCTTC	CASSPRGMSNYGYTF
TRBV19	NA	TRBJ1-5	NA	TGTGCCAGTAGTTCGGTGACTGATCAGCCCCAGCATTTT	CASSSVTDQPQHF
TRBV2	NA	TRBJ2-7	NA	TGTGCCAGCACCGAGGGCAGGTACTCCTACGAGCAGTACTTC	CASTEGRYSYEQYF
TRBV5-1	NA	TRBJ2-7	NA	TGCGCCAGCAGCTTGGAAGGGTCCTACGAGCAGTACTTC	CASSLEGSYEQYF
TRBV4-1	NA	TRBJ1-4	TRBD1	TGCGCCAGCAGCCCAGGGGGTGAAAAACTGTTTTTT	CASSPGGEKLFF
TRBV5-4	NA	TRBJ2-2	NA	TGTGCCAGCAGCCTTGACACCGGGGAGCTGTTTTTT	CASSLDTGELFF
TRBV12-3/TRBV12-4	NA	TRBJ1-2	NA	TGTGCCAGCAGTTTAGGCGCACCCTCAGGCTACACCTTC	CASSLGAPSGYTF
TRBV18	NA	TRBJ2-7	NA	TGTGCCAGCTCACCACCGGAACAGGGAAACTACTACGAGCAGTACTTC	CASSPPEQGNYYEQYF
TRBV7-3	NA	TRBJ2-7	TRBD2	TGTGCCAGCAGCCCGGGACTAGCGGGAGTTCAAGGCGAGCAGTACTTC	CASSPGLAGVQGEQYF
TRBV6-1	NA	TRBJ2-1	NA	TGTGCCAGCAGTGAATCGGGACCTCGAAGGGGGCAGTTCTTC	CASSESGPRRGQFF
TRBV5-6	few	TRBJ2-3	TRBD1	TGTGCCAGCAGCTTTAGTCTGGACAGGGGATACACAGATACGCAGTATTTT	CASSFSLDRGYTDTQYF
TRBV3-1/TRBV3-2	NA	TRBJ1-2	NA	TGTGCCAGCAGCCCGGACCGAGGGAACTATGGCTACACCTTC	CASSPDRGNYGYTF
TRBV28	NA	TRBJ1-5	NA	TGTGCCAGCAGTTCTCAACAATATCAGCCCCAGCATTTT	CASSSQQYQPQHF
TRBV29-1	once	TRBJ2-7	NA	TGCAGCGCGACAGCACGTCTATCCTACGAGCAGTACTTC	CSATARLSYEQYF
TRBV24-1	NA	TRBJ2-1	TRBD2	TGTGCCACCAGCTCTAGCGGAGCTAGCTCCTACAATGAGCAGTTCTTC	CATSSSGASSYNEQFF
TRBV5-1	NA	TRBJ1-6	NA	TGCGCCAGCAACCCAGACAGGCCAACCACTAATTCACCCCTCCACTTT	CASNPDRPTTNSPLHF
TRBV7-3	NA	TRBJ2-1	NA	TGTGCCAGCAGCTTAGCTCCCGGGCACTCCTACAATGAGCAGTTCTTC	CASSLAPGHSYNEQFF
TRBV3-1/TRBV3-2	few	TRBJ2-2	TRBD2	TGTGCCAGCAGCCACCGACTAGCGATCACCGGGGAGCTGTTTTTT	CASSHRLAITGELFF
TRBV7-2	NA	TRBJ1-5	NA	TGTGCCAGCAGCTCTAGAATGGGACAGCCCCAGCATTTT	CASSSRMGQPQHF
TRBV6-1	NA	TRBJ2-1	TRBD2	TGTGCCAGCAGTGCGTCTAGCGGGGGGCTAGCTCCTAGTGGGCAGTTCTTC	CASSASSGGLAPSGQFF
TRBV10-3	NA	TRBJ2-7	NA	TGTGCCATCAGTGAGTCAACAACCTACGAGCAGTACTTC	CAISESTTYEQYF
TRBV3-1/TRBV3-2	once	TRBJ2-3	NA	TGTGCCAGCAGCCAAGGGGGGGCGCTCACAGATACGCAGTATTTT	CASSQGGALTDTQYF